In this sample, the clone carrying this TCR beta chain turned up a few times. The antigen remains unidentified. Donors had nominal health at sampling but likely had unrecorded immune exposures. This record comes from a study of cytomegalovirus exposure and HLA in healthy donors. The study, taken as a whole, reports: Later analysis showed TCR association rates varying by HLA locus, highest for DRB1 and lowest for HLA-C. A later analysis associated around 17,000 TCR beta sequences with HLA alleles at a 0.05 false discovery rate. Previous analysis showed most TCR beta V segments were productive about 87% or about 30% of the time.

The PCR made use of 60 Vbeta and 13 Jbeta primers. Only in-frame clones appear in the TCRdb table, and some are missing; sequencing was by immunoSEQ multiplex PCR. The repertoire holds tens of thousands of clones, with roughly 70% as singletons. This TCR was recovered from a middle-aged woman in good health and CMV-seropositive. The sample comprised PBMCs.

Written as DNA, the CDR3 is TGTGCCAGCAGCGGGGACATTACAACCGAAGCTTTCTTT. Protein: CASSGDITTEAFF. V gene TRBV5-4 combines with J gene TRBJ1-1; a weak D match, TRBD1 (6 bases). Germline lookup yields CDR1 SGHNT and CDR2 YYREEE (reference sequence). V was cut by 4 bases and J by 8 bases, with 15 bases left in between. This CDR3 contains 13 residues.